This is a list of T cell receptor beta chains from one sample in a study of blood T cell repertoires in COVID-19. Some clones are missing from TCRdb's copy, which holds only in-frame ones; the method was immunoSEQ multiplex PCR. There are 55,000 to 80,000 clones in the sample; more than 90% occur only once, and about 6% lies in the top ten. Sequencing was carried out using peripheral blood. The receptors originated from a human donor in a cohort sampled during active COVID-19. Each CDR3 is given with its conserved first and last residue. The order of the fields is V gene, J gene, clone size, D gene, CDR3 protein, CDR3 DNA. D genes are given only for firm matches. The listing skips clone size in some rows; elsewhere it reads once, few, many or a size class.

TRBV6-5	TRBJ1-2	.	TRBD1	CASSYLGGDYGYTF	TGTGCCAGCAGTTACTTAGGGGGCGACTATGGCTACACCTTC
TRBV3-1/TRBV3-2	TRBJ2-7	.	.	CASSLRGVYEQYF	TGTGCCAGCAGTCTCAGGGGTGTCTACGAGCAGTACTTC
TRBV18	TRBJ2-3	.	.	CASGRVEDTQYF	TGTGCCAGCGGCCGGGTTGAGGATACGCAGTATTTT
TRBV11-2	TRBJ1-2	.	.	CASSPGQSRNYGYTF	TGTGCCAGCAGCCCTGGACAGTCAAGAAACTATGGCTACACCTTC
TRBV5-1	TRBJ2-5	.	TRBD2	CASSLQIAGVETQYF	TGCGCCAGCAGCTTGCAGATAGCGGGGGTAGAGACCCAGTACTTC
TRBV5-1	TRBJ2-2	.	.	CASSLVVAANTGELFF	TGCGCCAGCAGCTTGGTTGTAGCGGCGAACACCGGGGAGCTGTTTTTT
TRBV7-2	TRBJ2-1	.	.	CASSAPPEGVNEQFF	TGTGCCAGCAGCGCCCCTCCAGAAGGGGTCAATGAGCAGTTCTTC
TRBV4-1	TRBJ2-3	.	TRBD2	CASSQRGLAGGYTQYF	TGCGCCAGCAGCCAGCGGGGACTAGCGGGAGGTTATACGCAGTATTTT
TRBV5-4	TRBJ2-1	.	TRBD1	CASSLTGGQGESYNEQFF	TGTGCCAGCAGTCTCACCGGGGGACAGGGGGAGTCCTACAATGAGCAGTTCTTC
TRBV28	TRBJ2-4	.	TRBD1	CASSPGQGNIQYF	TGTGCCAGCAGCCCGGGACAGGGGAACATTCAGTACTTC
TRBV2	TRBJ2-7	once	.	CASRGPTEGSYEQYF	TGTGCCAGCAGGGGCCCCACAGAAGGCTCCTACGAGCAGTACTTC
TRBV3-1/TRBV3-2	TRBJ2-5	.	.	CASSQGGVHGETQYF	TGTGCCAGCAGCCAAGGGGGGGTCCACGGGGAGACCCAGTACTTC
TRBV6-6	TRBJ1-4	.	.	CASRPTSFTLASSLFF	TGTGCCAGCAGGCCGACCTCTTTCACTTTAGCCAGTTCGCTGTTTTTT
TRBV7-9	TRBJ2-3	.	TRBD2	CASSPGTSGESTDTQYF	TGTGCCAGCAGCCCTGGGACTAGCGGGGAGAGCACAGATACGCAGTATTTT
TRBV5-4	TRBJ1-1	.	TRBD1	CASSWDQGQGQTEAFF	TGTGCCAGCAGCTGGGACCAGGGACAGGGCCAAACTGAAGCTTTCTTT
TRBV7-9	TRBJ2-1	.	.	CASSPGLVKEQFF	TGTGCCAGCAGCCCGGGACTGGTGAAAGAGCAGTTCTTC
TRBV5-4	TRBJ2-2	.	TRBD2	CASSLLAGGRGELFF	TGTGCCAGCAGCTTACTAGCGGGAGGGCGTGGGGAGCTGTTTTTT
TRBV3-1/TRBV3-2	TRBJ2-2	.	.	CASSQGAGTGELFF	TGTGCCAGCAGCCAGGGGGCGGGCACCGGGGAGCTGTTTTTT
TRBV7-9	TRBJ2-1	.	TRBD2	CASMGTSGYNEQFF	TGTGCCAGCATGGGGACTAGCGGTTACAATGAGCAGTTCTTC
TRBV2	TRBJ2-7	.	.	CASSERGGFYSSYEQYF	TGTGCCAGCAGTGAAAGGGGAGGATTTTATAGCTCCTACGAGCAGTACTTC
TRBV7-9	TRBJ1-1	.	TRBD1	CASSLASTGVEAFF	TGTGCCAGCAGCTTAGCCTCTACAGGGGTTGAAGCTTTCTTT
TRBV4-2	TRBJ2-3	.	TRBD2	CASSPRQREGDTQYF	TGTGCCAGCAGCCCTCGGCAGCGGGAAGGAGATACGCAGTATTTT
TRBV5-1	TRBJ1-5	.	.	CASSLAGEGQPQHF	TGCGCCAGCAGCTTGGCAGGGGAAGGTCAGCCCCAGCATTTT
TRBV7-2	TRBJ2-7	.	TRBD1	CASSLSQGDEQYF	TGTGCCAGCAGCTTGAGCCAGGGGGACGAGCAGTACTTC
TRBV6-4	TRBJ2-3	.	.	CASSERGGDTQYF	TGTGCCAGCAGTGAACGAGGTGGGGATACGCAGTATTTT
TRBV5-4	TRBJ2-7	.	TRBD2	CASSSGGVAGAYEQYF	TGTGCCAGCAGCTCCGGTGGGGTAGCGGGGGCCTACGAGCAGTACTTC
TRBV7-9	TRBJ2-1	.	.	CASSSALAVSYNEQFF	TGTGCCAGCAGCTCCGCCCTCGCGGTGTCCTACAATGAGCAGTTCTTC
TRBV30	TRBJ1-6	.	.	CAWSSLSGLRSSYNSPLHF	TGTGCCTGGAGTTCCCTTTCCGGTCTAAGGAGCTCCTATAATTCACCCCTCCACTTT
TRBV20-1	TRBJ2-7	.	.	CSASTGGSSYEQYF	TGCAGTGCTAGTACCGGCGGTAGCTCCTACGAGCAGTACTTC
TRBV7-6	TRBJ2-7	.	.	CASSLGGTGYEQYF	TGTGCCAGCAGCTTAGGCGGGACCGGCTACGAGCAGTACTTC
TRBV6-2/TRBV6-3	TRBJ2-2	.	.	CASSYAYTNTGELFF	TGTGCCAGCAGTTACGCATACACGAACACCGGGGAGCTGTTTTTT
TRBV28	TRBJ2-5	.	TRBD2	CASSSRAGTSGGAERETQYF	TGTGCCAGCAGTTCACGGGCCGGGACTAGCGGGGGGGCTGAACGAGAGACCCAGTACTTC
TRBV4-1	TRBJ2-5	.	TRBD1	CASSQVGTGGSETQYF	TGCGCCAGCAGCCAAGTGGGGACAGGGGGTTCTGAGACCCAGTACTTC
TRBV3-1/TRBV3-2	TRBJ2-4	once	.	CASSQGRLAKNIQYF	TGTGCCAGCAGCCAAGGGCGGTTAGCCAAAAACATTCAGTACTTC
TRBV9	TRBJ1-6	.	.	CASSDQGNSPLHF	TGTGCCAGCAGCGACCAGGGGAATTCACCCCTCCACTTT
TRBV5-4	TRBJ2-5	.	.	CASLMQGSPQETQYF	TGTGCCAGCCTGATGCAGGGGTCCCCCCAAGAGACCCAGTACTTC
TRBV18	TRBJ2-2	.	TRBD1	CASSPGQTTVGGELFF	TGTGCCAGCTCACCGGGACAGACTACGGTTGGCGGGGAGCTGTTTTTT
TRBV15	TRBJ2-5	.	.	CATSRSLGETQYF	TGTGCCACCAGCAGATCACTCGGGGAGACCCAGTACTTC
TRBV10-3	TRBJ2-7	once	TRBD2	CAISESGGRFGEQYF	TGTGCCATCAGTGAGTCGGGGGGGAGGTTCGGCGAGCAGTACTTC
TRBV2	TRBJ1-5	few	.	CASGRDYSNQPQHF	TGTGCCAGCGGGCGAGATTATAGCAATCAGCCCCAGCATTTT
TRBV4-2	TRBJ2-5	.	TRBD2	CASSQASGGVETQYF	TGTGCCAGCAGCCAAGCGAGCGGGGGGGTGGAGACCCAGTACTTC
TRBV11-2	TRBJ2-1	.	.	CASSPPQGRVNEQFF	TGTGCCAGCAGCCCCCCCCAGGGGAGGGTCAATGAGCAGTTCTTC
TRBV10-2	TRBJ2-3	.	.	CASSESTPGADTQYF	TGCGCCAGCAGTGAGTCAACCCCGGGGGCAGATACGCAGTATTTT
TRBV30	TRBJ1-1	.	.	CAWRTVGGGTEAFF	TGTGCCTGGAGGACCGTGGGGGGAGGCACTGAAGCTTTCTTT
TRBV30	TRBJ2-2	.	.	CACNRIGGGETGELFF	TGTGCCTGCAACAGAATAGGCGGCGGGGAGACCGGGGAGCTGTTTTTT
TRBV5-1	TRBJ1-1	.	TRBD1	CASGYSGQDTEAFF	TGCGCCAGCGGATATTCGGGACAGGACACTGAAGCTTTCTTT
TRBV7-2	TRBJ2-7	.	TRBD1	CASSLSRDSYEQYF	TGTGCCAGCAGCTTAAGCAGGGACAGCTACGAGCAGTACTTC
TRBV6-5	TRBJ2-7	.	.	CASSPTEGRNEQYF	TGTGCCAGCAGTCCCACGGAGGGCCGGAACGAGCAGTACTTC
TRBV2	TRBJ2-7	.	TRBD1	CASSGVDRAAVVSYEQYF	TGTGCCAGCAGTGGCGTAGACAGGGCCGCAGTTGTCTCCTACGAGCAGTACTTC
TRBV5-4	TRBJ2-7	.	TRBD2	CASSLQFGVMSGAYEQYF	TGTGCCAGCAGCCTTCAGTTTGGGGTGATGAGCGGGGCCTACGAGCAGTACTTC
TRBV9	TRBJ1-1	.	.	CASSEHGNAEAFF	TGTGCCAGCAGCGAACACGGGAATGCTGAAGCTTTCTTT
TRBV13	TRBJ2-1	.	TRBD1	CASSFPGQGLGEQFF	TGTGCCAGCAGCTTTCCGGGACAGGGGCTCGGTGAGCAGTTCTTC
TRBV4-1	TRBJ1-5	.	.	CASSPSTNQPQHF	TGCGCCAGCAGCCCGTCCACAAATCAGCCCCAGCATTTT
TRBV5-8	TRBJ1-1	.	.	CASSLPPGWNTEAFF	TGTGCCAGCAGCTTGCCCCCGGGGTGGAACACTGAAGCTTTCTTT